Listed below are T cell receptor beta chains from one sample, sequenced in a study of cytomegalovirus exposure and HLA in healthy donors. Generated by immunoSEQ multiplex PCR, the TCRdb table keeps only in-frame clones and is missing some. The sample contains 100,000 to 150,000 clones, around four fifths of which appear only once. Sequencing used PBMCs. These receptors were taken from a human donor in good health. The CDR3 runs from the conserved cysteine through the conserved F or W. The order of the fields is V gene, clone size, D gene, J gene, CDR3 protein, CDR3 DNA. A D gene is named only where the DNA matches it firmly. Rows may omit the clone size; those that give it use once, few, many or a size class.

v_gene: TRBV19; abundance: -; d_gene: TRBD1; j_gene: TRBJ1-2; CDR3aa: CASSILTGYDGYTF; CDR3nt: TGTGCCAGTAGTATACTGACAGGGTATGATGGCTACACCTTC
v_gene: TRBV7-9; abundance: -; d_gene: -; j_gene: TRBJ2-7; CDR3aa: CASSLGLLTYEQYF; CDR3nt: TGTGCCAGCAGCTTGGGACTCCTGACCTACGAGCAGTACTTC
v_gene: TRBV7-9; abundance: -; d_gene: -; j_gene: TRBJ2-7; CDR3aa: CSSSSQGYEQYF; CDR3nt: TGTTCCAGCAGTTCCCAGGGCTACGAGCAGTACTTC
v_gene: TRBV5-4; abundance: -; d_gene: -; j_gene: TRBJ2-7; CDR3aa: CASTPPDSDEQYF; CDR3nt: TGTGCCAGCACCCCCCCCGACAGCGACGAGCAGTACTTC
v_gene: TRBV5-4; abundance: -; d_gene: TRBD2; j_gene: TRBJ2-3; CDR3aa: CASSLASGVADTQYF; CDR3nt: TGTGCCAGCAGCTTGGCTAGCGGGGTCGCAGATACGCAGTATTTT
v_gene: TRBV19; abundance: once; d_gene: -; j_gene: TRBJ1-4; CDR3aa: CASQRATNEKLFF; CDR3nt: TGTGCCAGCCAACGAGCAACTAATGAAAAACTGTTTTTT
v_gene: TRBV2; abundance: -; d_gene: -; j_gene: TRBJ1-6; CDR3aa: CASSEADINSPLHF; CDR3nt: TGTGCCAGCAGTGAGGCTGATATAAATTCACCCCTCCACTTT
v_gene: TRBV4-2; abundance: -; d_gene: -; j_gene: TRBJ1-5; CDR3aa: CASSQAWQGGGNQPQHF; CDR3nt: TGTGCCAGCAGCCAAGCATGGCAGGGTGGTGGCAATCAGCCCCAGCATTTT
v_gene: TRBV9; abundance: -; d_gene: -; j_gene: TRBJ1-1; CDR3aa: CASSVGGGGAGTEAFF; CDR3nt: TGTGCCAGCAGCGTAGGGGGCGGGGGCGCGGGCACTGAAGCTTTCTTT
v_gene: TRBV9; abundance: -; d_gene: TRBD2; j_gene: TRBJ2-7; CDR3aa: CASSSSGVSSYEQYF; CDR3nt: TGTGCCAGCAGCTCGAGCGGGGTGAGCTCCTACGAGCAGTACTTC
v_gene: TRBV10-3; abundance: -; d_gene: TRBD2; j_gene: TRBJ2-3; CDR3aa: CAIRLSGGRQDTQYF; CDR3nt: TGTGCCATCAGGCTTAGCGGGGGGCGGCAAGATACGCAGTATTTT
v_gene: TRBV15; abundance: -; d_gene: -; j_gene: TRBJ1-1; CDR3aa: CATSAAGVGDTEAFF; CDR3nt: TGTGCCACCAGCGCCGCGGGGGTGGGGGACACTGAAGCTTTCTTT
v_gene: TRBV12-1; abundance: -; d_gene: -; j_gene: TRBJ1-5; CDR3aa: CASARGQNSNQPQHF; CDR3nt: TGTGCCAGCGCTAGGGGACAGAATAGCAATCAGCCCCAGCATTTT
v_gene: TRBV6-5; abundance: -; d_gene: -; j_gene: TRBJ1-2; CDR3aa: CASSYSMEGGNYGYTF; CDR3nt: TGTGCCAGCAGTTACTCGATGGAAGGAGGAAACTATGGCTACACCTTC
v_gene: TRBV7-2; abundance: -; d_gene: -; j_gene: TRBJ2-1; CDR3aa: CASSPTYNEQFF; CDR3nt: TGTGCCAGCAGCCCAACTTACAATGAGCAGTTCTTC
v_gene: TRBV4-2; abundance: -; d_gene: TRBD1; j_gene: TRBJ1-3; CDR3aa: CASSFGQGYGNTIYF; CDR3nt: TGTGCCAGCAGCTTCGGACAGGGGTATGGAAACACCATATATTTT
v_gene: TRBV7-9; abundance: -; d_gene: TRBD1; j_gene: TRBJ1-4; CDR3aa: CASSIRTGEEKLFF; CDR3nt: TGTGCAAGCAGCATACGGACAGGGGAGGAAAAACTGTTTTTT
v_gene: TRBV7-2; abundance: -; d_gene: -; j_gene: TRBJ2-1; CDR3aa: CASSPQERPYNEQFF; CDR3nt: TGTGCCAGCAGCCCACAGGAGAGGCCATACAATGAGCAGTTCTTC
v_gene: TRBV9; abundance: -; d_gene: TRBD1; j_gene: TRBJ1-2; CDR3aa: CASSPTGTGHIGYGYTF; CDR3nt: TGTGCCAGCAGCCCAACCGGGACAGGGCATATTGGATATGGCTACACCTTC
v_gene: TRBV6-1; abundance: few; d_gene: -; j_gene: TRBJ2-7; CDR3aa: CASSWDIPYF; CDR3nt: TGTGCCAGCAGTTGGGACATCCCGTACTTC
v_gene: TRBV2; abundance: few; d_gene: -; j_gene: TRBJ1-1; CDR3aa: CAVREAFF; CDR3nt: TGTGCCGTGAGGGAAGCTTTCTTT
v_gene: TRBV13; abundance: -; d_gene: -; j_gene: TRBJ2-7; CDR3aa: CASSSLGGERESYEQYF; CDR3nt: TGTGCCAGCAGCTCCCTGGGTGGGGAAAGGGAGTCATACGAGCAGTACTTC
v_gene: TRBV25-1; abundance: -; d_gene: -; j_gene: TRBJ2-6; CDR3aa: CASRAGANVLTF; CDR3nt: TGTGCCAGCAGGGCCGGGGCCAACGTCCTGACTTTC
v_gene: TRBV15; abundance: -; d_gene: -; j_gene: TRBJ1-1; CDR3aa: CATSREVWEHTEAFF; CDR3nt: TGTGCCACCAGCAGAGAAGTATGGGAGCACACTGAAGCTTTCTTT
v_gene: TRBV4-2; abundance: -; d_gene: TRBD2; j_gene: TRBJ2-3; CDR3aa: CASSKRGGGAESSTDTQYF; CDR3nt: TGTGCCAGCAGCAAGAGGGGCGGGGGGGCCGAGTCTAGCACAGATACGCAGTATTTT
v_gene: TRBV27; abundance: -; d_gene: -; j_gene: TRBJ1-1; CDR3aa: CASRGGGSLNTEAFF; CDR3nt: TGTGCCAGCAGGGGGGGAGGGTCGCTGAACACTGAAGCTTTCTTT
v_gene: TRBV4-1; abundance: -; d_gene: TRBD1; j_gene: TRBJ2-6; CDR3aa: CASSQGVGQGRSGANVLTF; CDR3nt: TGCGCCAGCAGCCAAGGTGTGGGACAGGGGCGCTCTGGGGCCAACGTCCTGACTTTC
v_gene: TRBV6-1; abundance: once; d_gene: -; j_gene: TRBJ1-3; CDR3aa: CASAKRENTIYF; CDR3nt: TGTGCCAGCGCGAAGCGGGAAAACACCATATATTTT
v_gene: TRBV5-6; abundance: -; d_gene: -; j_gene: TRBJ2-7; CDR3aa: CASSSGSRGYEQYF; CDR3nt: TGTGCCAGCAGCTCCGGGTCACGAGGCTACGAGCAGTACTTC
v_gene: TRBV6-6; abundance: -; d_gene: TRBD1; j_gene: TRBJ1-2; CDR3aa: CASSYQGATYGYTF; CDR3nt: TGTGCCAGCAGTTACCAGGGGGCGACCTATGGCTACACCTTC
v_gene: TRBV7-9; abundance: -; d_gene: TRBD1; j_gene: TRBJ1-1; CDR3aa: CASSLVGTGDTEAFF; CDR3nt: TGTGCCAGCAGCTTAGTTGGGACAGGGGACACTGAAGCTTTCTTT
v_gene: TRBV4-1; abundance: -; d_gene: -; j_gene: TRBJ2-2; CDR3aa: CASSPFGGNTGELFF; CDR3nt: TGCGCCAGCAGCCCGTTCGGGGGGAACACCGGGGAGCTGTTTTTT
v_gene: TRBV6-6; abundance: -; d_gene: -; j_gene: TRBJ2-3; CDR3aa: CASSYLGGSTDTQYF; CDR3nt: TGTGCCAGCAGTTACCTTGGCGGAAGCACAGATACGCAGTATTTT
v_gene: TRBV2; abundance: -; d_gene: -; j_gene: TRBJ1-2; CDR3aa: CASTRGYYGYTF; CDR3nt: TGTGCCAGCACACGGGGATACTATGGCTACACCTTC
v_gene: TRBV27; abundance: -; d_gene: TRBD2; j_gene: TRBJ2-2; CDR3aa: CASTPGGLDPFTGELFF; CDR3nt: TGTGCCAGCACCCCTGGGGGACTAGATCCCTTCACCGGGGAGCTGTTTTTT
v_gene: TRBV9; abundance: -; d_gene: TRBD1; j_gene: TRBJ2-1; CDR3aa: CASSLSGQSNEQFF; CDR3nt: TGTGCCAGCAGCCTATCGGGACAGTCCAATGAGCAGTTCTTC
v_gene: TRBV7-9; abundance: -; d_gene: TRBD2; j_gene: TRBJ2-1; CDR3aa: CASSLGLAGGREQFF; CDR3nt: TGTGCCAGCAGCTTGGGACTAGCGGGGGGGCGGGAGCAGTTCTTC
v_gene: TRBV7-3; abundance: -; d_gene: -; j_gene: TRBJ1-2; CDR3aa: CASSSTGVDGYTF; CDR3nt: TGTGCCAGCAGCTCCACCGGGGTGGATGGCTACACCTTC
v_gene: TRBV2; abundance: -; d_gene: -; j_gene: TRBJ1-1; CDR3aa: CASSAFPAAGTEAFF; CDR3nt: TGTGCCAGCAGTGCGTTCCCGGCGGCGGGCACTGAAGCTTTCTTT
v_gene: TRBV27; abundance: -; d_gene: -; j_gene: TRBJ1-2; CDR3aa: CASSSGTGRYTF; CDR3nt: TGTGCCAGCAGTTCGGGTACAGGGCGCTACACCTTC
v_gene: TRBV6-6; abundance: -; d_gene: TRBD1; j_gene: TRBJ2-4; CDR3aa: CASRDDTWTGGGIQYF; CDR3nt: TGTGCCAGCAGGGATGATACATGGACAGGGGGAGGCATTCAGTACTTC
v_gene: TRBV9; abundance: -; d_gene: -; j_gene: TRBJ1-1; CDR3aa: CASSPRGSTEAFF; CDR3nt: TGTGCCAGCAGCCCTCGAGGGTCCACTGAAGCTTTCTTT
v_gene: TRBV6-4; abundance: few; d_gene: TRBD2; j_gene: TRBJ2-1; CDR3aa: CASSDRDGGYNEQFF; CDR3nt: TGTGCCAGCAGTGACCGCGACGGGGGGTACAATGAGCAGTTCTTC
v_gene: TRBV5-6; abundance: -; d_gene: -; j_gene: TRBJ2-5; CDR3aa: CASSLAGGLETQYF; CDR3nt: TGTGCCAGCAGCTTGGCCGGCGGGTTAGAGACCCAGTACTTC
v_gene: TRBV9; abundance: -; d_gene: TRBD2; j_gene: TRBJ2-3; CDR3aa: CASSLAGTITDTQYF; CDR3nt: TGTGCCAGCAGCCTTGCCGGGACTATCACAGATACGCAGTATTTT
v_gene: TRBV7-9; abundance: -; d_gene: -; j_gene: TRBJ2-7; CDR3aa: CASSALTVYEQYF; CDR3nt: TGTGCCAGCAGCGCCTTAACGGTCTACGAGCAGTACTTC
v_gene: TRBV6-5; abundance: -; d_gene: TRBD1; j_gene: TRBJ1-2; CDR3aa: CASSSAGTGANYGYTF; CDR3nt: TGTGCCAGCAGTTCTGCCGGGACAGGGGCTAACTATGGCTACACCTTC
v_gene: TRBV27; abundance: once; d_gene: -; j_gene: TRBJ1-2; CDR3aa: CASRQGKGYTF; CDR3nt: TGTGCCAGCAGACAGGGTAAAGGCTACACCTTC
v_gene: TRBV5-1; abundance: -; d_gene: TRBD1; j_gene: TRBJ1-3; CDR3aa: CASSAGQDRGFSGNTIYF; CDR3nt: TGCGCCAGCAGCGCGGGGCAGGACAGGGGGTTCTCTGGAAACACCATATATTTT
v_gene: TRBV18; abundance: once; d_gene: -; j_gene: TRBJ2-5; CDR3aa: CASSPGQEGLGTQYF; CDR3nt: TGTGCCAGCTCACCAGGACAGGAGGGCCTTGGGACCCAGTACTTC
v_gene: TRBV5-1; abundance: -; d_gene: TRBD1; j_gene: TRBJ1-2; CDR3aa: CASSLDRANYGYTF; CDR3nt: TGCGCCAGCAGCCTGGACAGGGCTAACTATGGCTACACCTTC
v_gene: TRBV28; abundance: -; d_gene: TRBD1; j_gene: TRBJ1-5; CDR3aa: CASSMYRGQNSNQPQHF; CDR3nt: TGTGCCAGCAGTATGTACAGGGGGCAAAATAGCAATCAGCCCCAGCATTTT
v_gene: TRBV2; abundance: -; d_gene: -; j_gene: TRBJ2-7; CDR3aa: CASSQGYTYEQYF; CDR3nt: TGTGCCAGCAGTCAGGGGTACACCTACGAGCAGTACTTC
v_gene: TRBV7-3; abundance: once; d_gene: -; j_gene: TRBJ2-1; CDR3aa: CASSQGGAPYNEQFF; CDR3nt: TGTGCCAGCAGCCAAGGGGGGGCTCCCTACAATGAGCAGTTCTTC
v_gene: TRBV9; abundance: -; d_gene: -; j_gene: TRBJ2-1; CDR3aa: CASSTDTEQFF; CDR3nt: TGTGCCAGCAGCACGGACACCGAGCAGTTCTTC
v_gene: TRBV5-1; abundance: -; d_gene: -; j_gene: TRBJ1-6; CDR3aa: CASTEGVANSPLHF; CDR3nt: TGCGCCAGCACCGAGGGGGTCGCGAATTCACCCCTCCACTTT
v_gene: TRBV5-1; abundance: -; d_gene: -; j_gene: TRBJ2-7; CDR3aa: CASISGTNAYEQYF; CDR3nt: TGTGCCAGCATCTCCGGGACAAACGCCTACGAGCAGTACTTC
v_gene: TRBV10-1; abundance: -; d_gene: TRBD2; j_gene: TRBJ2-1; CDR3aa: CASRELAGGLNEQFF; CDR3nt: TGCGCCAGCCGGGAGCTAGCGGGGGGATTGAATGAGCAGTTCTTC
v_gene: TRBV6-5; abundance: -; d_gene: TRBD2; j_gene: TRBJ2-3; CDR3aa: CASRLAYTDTQYF; CDR3nt: TGTGCCAGCAGACTAGCGTACACAGATACGCAGTATTTT
v_gene: TRBV11-2; abundance: once; d_gene: TRBD2; j_gene: TRBJ2-1; CDR3aa: CASSPWLTSGFYNEQFF; CDR3nt: TGTGCCAGCAGCCCGTGGCTGACTAGCGGGTTCTACAATGAGCAGTTCTTC